The 16 T cell receptor beta chains given below trace back to one sample, sequenced in a study of spatial heterogeneity in lung cancer. Findings and limits, study-wide: One measure, the expanded intratumoral alpha and beta TCR count, tracked tumor mutation counts.

One entry per CDR3 protein results from TCRdb running MiXCR on the 5' RACE reads. The sample contains about 6,000 distinct CDR3 sequences, less than 9.5% of which appear only once. The antigens for these receptors are not known. Time point: sample taken at primary tumor resection. Sequences were derived from lung tumor tissue, sampled at surgery. The receptors originated from a female donor with early-stage non-small cell lung cancer.

In its sample, this clonotype is medium-sized (0.01 to 0.1%). This beta chain slipped into a library made for alpha chains as a stray read, so its size is not meaningful. The V call is TRBV10-2, the J call TRBJ1-4; D is unresolved. The CDR3 sequence is 13 residues long. Per germline, CDR1 WSHSY and CDR2 SAAADI. Trimming removed 9 bases at V and 0 bases at J, with 8 bases between. The CDR3 reads CASRRTTNEKLFF. The CDR3 DNA sequence: TGCGCCAGTAGGAGGACAACTAATGAAAAACTGTTTTTT.

By share of the sample, this clonotype is medium-sized (0.01 to 0.1%). The size of this beta chain means little, since it is a stray read in a library made for alpha chains. The chain uses TRBV20-1 and TRBJ1-5, with a weak D call TRBD1 (5 bases). V was clipped by 3 bases and J by 1 base, with 7 bases between them. Germline CDR1 and CDR2: DFQATT and SNEGSKA (reference sequence). The CDR3 consists of 13 residues. This CDR3 reads CSARGPSNQPQHF. CDR3 nucleotide sequence: TGCAGTGCTAGGGGACCGAGCAATCAGCCCCAGCATTTT.

Ten or more counts support this clonotype. In a library made to pick up alpha chains, this beta chain is a stray read with a size that means little. The gene calls are TRBV4-2 and TRBJ1-2; no firm D call. Germline V gives CDR1 LGHNA, CDR2 YNFKEQ. Trimming removed 4 bases at V and 5 bases at J, with 14 bases between. The CDR3 is 14 amino acids. The DNA of the CDR3 is TGTGCCAGCAGCCTCTCGGACGGGGAGTATGGCTACACCTTC. This sequence encodes CASSLSDGEYGYTF.

This clonotype qualifies as large. Little can be read into the size of this beta chain, an off-target read in a library designed for alpha chains. The chain combines TRBV20-1 with TRBJ2-5; D possibly matches TRBD1 or TRBD2 (5 bases each). V was cut by 0 bases and J by 1 base, with 12 bases left in between. Germline CDR1 DFQATT, CDR2 SNEGSKA (reference sequence). This CDR3 has 15 residues. The CDR3 DNA sequence: TGCAGTGCTAGAGATCTCAGGGACGTCCAAGAGACCCAGTACTTC. Translation: CSARDLRDVQETQYF.

By share, this clonotype counts as medium-sized. The library was prepared for alpha chains; this beta chain is a stray read, so its frequency means little. The chain recombines TRBV7-2 with TRBJ2-7, with 8 bases lining up with TRBD2. J lost 0 bases, V lost 5 bases, and 3 bases had no gene match. The CDR3 totals 14 residues. Germline loops: CDR1 SGHTA, CDR2 FQGNSA. The CDR3 loop reads CASSRGGYSYEQYF. CDR3 DNA sequence: TGTGCCAGCAGCCGGGGGGGTTACTCCTACGAGCAGTACTTC.

There are many counts of this clonotype. This beta chain represents an off-target read in a library built for alpha chains; its size is of limited meaning. The V gene is TRBV12-3 or TRBV12-4, the J gene TRBJ2-5; 11 bases match TRBD2. The trim removed 6 bases at V and 5 bases at J, leaving 8 bases unmatched. The CDR3 is made up of 15 amino acids. In nucleotides, the CDR3 is TGTGCCAGCAGGCCTGGGGCTAGCGGGAGGGAGACCCAGTACTTC. Amino acids: CASRPGASGRETQYF.

In the case of this clonotype: This sequence may be a read error, since a much larger clone differs from it by one base. This beta chain is an off-target read within a library intended for alpha chains, so its frequency means little. The chain links TRBV10-3 to TRBJ2-7; a weak D match, TRBD2 (5 bases). This CDR3 contains 13 residues. CDR1 is ENHRY and CDR2 is SYGVKD in the germline V gene. V was shortened by 5 bases and J by 2 bases, with 10 bases between the two germline ends. The DNA of the CDR3 is TGTGCCATCAGTCGGAGGACCACCTACGAGCAGTACTTC. This codes for CAISRRTTYEQYF.

This clonotype counts as medium-sized (0.01 to 0.1%). This beta chain is an unintended read in a library built for alpha chains; its size means little. The V gene is TRBV5-6, the J gene TRBJ1-4; TRBD1 agrees at 8 bases. This CDR3 is built from 17 residues. The trim removed 3 bases at V and 8 bases at J, leaving 15 bases unmatched. Germline V CDR1 and CDR2: SGHDT, YYEEEE. The chain's CDR3 is CASSSISFDRGGEKLFF. The CDR3, as DNA: TGTGCCAGCAGCTCAATCTCCTTCGACAGGGGAGGAGAAAAACTGTTTTTT.

This clonotype was detected ten times or more. Found in a library prepared for alpha chains, this beta chain is an off-target read, and its abundance has little meaning. The CDR3 DNA is TGTGCCAGCAGCGTAGGTGTCGGGAGGCTCACCGGGGAGCTGTTTTTT. It codes for CASSVGVGRLTGELFF. The J gene is TRBJ2-2, the V gene TRBV9; 7 bases fit TRBD2. The CDR3 sequence is 16 residues long. From germline, CDR1 is SGDLS and CDR2 YYNGEE. Germline trimming cut 0 bases from V and 4 bases from J; bases unmatched to any gene: 6.

This clonotype has a handful of counts. This beta chain represents an off-target read in a library built for alpha chains; its size is of limited meaning. This rearrangement joins TRBV6-5 to TRBJ2-5; 8 bases are a match to TRBD2. CDR3 size: 17 residues. CDR1 MNHEY and CDR2 SVGAGI come from the germline V gene. V shed 5 bases and J 2 bases; nucleotides not matched to a gene: 13. The CDR3 nucleotides read TGTGCCAGCAGTCGAAGCGGGAGCGTCTACATACAAGAGACCCAGTACTTC. Translated: CASSRSGSVYIQETQYF.

This clonotype has at least ten counts. For a library built for alpha chains, this beta chain is a stray read; little rests on its size. V is TRBV6-2 or TRBV6-3 and J is TRBJ2-7; 7 nucleotides match TRBD2. CDR3 length: 17 residues. Germline V gene data show CDR1 as MNHEY and CDR2 as SVGEGT. Unmatched junction bases numbered 13, after V lost 2 bases and J lost 3 bases. The chain's CDR3 is CASSYPSTGTKNYEQYF. The CDR3 nucleotides read TGTGCCAGCAGTTACCCCTCAACCGGGACTAAGAACTACGAGCAGTACTTC.

By proportion, this clonotype is medium-sized (0.01 to 0.1%). This beta chain lies outside the target of a library built for alpha chains; its clone size means little. The chain joins TRBV6-1 to TRBJ1-5, with TRBD1 as a possible D gene (5 bases). The CDR3 runs 13 residues. Trimming shortened V by 6 bases and J by 4 bases, and 10 bases separated the two germline ends. CDR1 and CDR2 from the germline V gene are MNHNS and SASEGT. The DNA of the CDR3 is TGTGCCAGCAGCGGGGACCCGAATCAGCCCCAGCATTTT. Translated, it gives CASSGDPNQPQHF.

This clonotype was detected many times. The library was prepared for alpha chains; this beta chain is a stray read, so its frequency means little. The chain recombines TRBV25-1 with TRBJ2-4, with D tentatively TRBD2 (6 bases). The CDR3 spans 15 residues. Deletions cut 3 bases from V and 7 bases from J, with 16 bases between. Germline loops: CDR1 MGHDK, CDR2 SYGVNS. As DNA, the CDR3 is TGTGCCAGCAGTGATCGGGGCGGGGCTTGGAACATTCAGTACTTC. This gives the protein CASSDRGGAWNIQYF.

This clonotype has at least ten counts. Because this beta chain is a stray read in a library intended to capture alpha chains, its abundance should not be given much weight. The CDR3 reads CSVDLAGGKTQYF. In DNA form, the CDR3 reads TGCAGCGTCGACCTAGCGGGGGGAAAGACCCAGTACTTC. J is TRBJ2-5 and V is TRBV29-1, with TRBD2 matching over 11 bases. V was pared by 6 bases and J by 6 bases, with 6 bases of the junction left unmatched. Germline CDR1 is SQVTM and CDR2 is ANQGSEA. CDR3 length: 13 residues.

This clonotype appeared many times. Little can be read into the size of this beta chain, an off-target read in a library designed for alpha chains. This sequence joins TRBV6-2 or TRBV6-3 and TRBJ2-5, with 9 bases lining up with TRBD1. The CDR3 runs to 15 residues. Germline V lookup: CDR1 MNHEY, CDR2 SVGEGT. Losses at the gene ends were 5 bases for V and 3 bases for J; bases not matched to a gene: 7. Written as DNA, the CDR3 is TGTGCCAGCAGTAACCAGGGGACAGGGAAAGAGACCCAGTACTTC. Protein: CASSNQGTGKETQYF.

This clonotype is medium-sized. This beta chain is an unintended read in a library built for alpha chains; its size means little. This sequence joins TRBV28 and TRBJ2-7, with 11 bases that match TRBD2. The trim removed 5 bases at V and 3 bases at J, leaving 3 bases unmatched. Germline V gives CDR1 MDHEN, CDR2 SYDVKM. The CDR3 has 14 amino acids. In DNA form, the CDR3 reads TGTGCCAGCAGTACCGGGACTAGCGGCTACGAGCAGTACTTC. Its protein product is CASSTGTSGYEQYF.